These 7 T cell receptor beta chains were sequenced from one sample in a study of cytomegalovirus exposure and HLA in healthy donors. PCR employed 60 Vbeta and 13 Jbeta primers. Measured with immunoSEQ multiplex PCR; TCRdb has only the in-frame clones, and not every one. The sample totals approximately 77,000 clones. Sequencing was done on a sample of PBMCs. The receptors were gathered from a man aged 25-40 years in good health and CMV-seronegative.

The CDR3 bases are TGTGCCAGCGGTCCAAACTCGGATGGCTACACCTTC. This translates into CASGPNSDGYTF. The chain recombines TRBV9 with TRBJ1-2; D not certain. The V end was cut by 7 bases, the J end by 6 bases, with 13 bases between. This CDR3 region has 12 residues. The germline V gene encodes CDR1 SGDLS and CDR2 YYNGEE.

This chain connects TRBV5-1 to TRBJ2-7; possible D gene TRBD2, 5 bases. This CDR3 comprises 15 residues. With 0 bases removed from V and 2 bases from J, the gap between germline ends came to 12 bases. The germline CDR1 and CDR2 sequences are SGHRS and YFSETQ. CDR3 DNA: TGCGCCAGCAGCTTGGAACCGGCGGGTACCTACGAGCAGTACTTC. Its translation is CASSLEPAGTYEQYF.

This sequence joins TRBV29-1 and TRBJ2-1; 10 bases align to TRBD1. CDR3 length: 14 residues. J was trimmed by 5 bases and V by 1 base; bases with no gene match: 2. Germline V gene lookup returns CDR1 SQVTM and CDR2 ANQGSEA. The CDR3: CSVEGTGGDNEQFF. The CDR3 region has the DNA TGCAGCGTTGAAGGGACAGGGGGGGACAATGAGCAGTTCTTC.

The chain links TRBV5-1 to TRBJ2-3, with D perhaps matching TRBD2 (6 bases). CDR1 and CDR2 from the germline V gene are SGHRS and YFSETQ. Trimming took off 4 bases at V and 0 bases at J, with 9 bases between the two ends. This CDR3 has 14 residues. CDR3 region: CASSPGESTDTQYF. DNA for the CDR3: TGCGCCAGCAGCCCGGGGGAGAGCACAGATACGCAGTATTTT.

CDR3 region: CASSQALAGVYNEQFF. CDR3 coding DNA: TGTGCCAGCAGCCAGGCGCTAGCGGGAGTTTACAATGAGCAGTTCTTC. This chain connects TRBV4-2 to TRBJ2-1; 10 bases match TRBD2. This CDR3 region has 16 residues. With 3 bases clipped from V and 4 bases from J, the junction kept 6 bases outside the gene matches. Looked up from germline, CDR1 is LGHNA and CDR2 is YNFKEQ.

The chain has TRBV6-5 and TRBJ1-1, with D possibly matching TRBD1 (6 bases). V was pared by 2 bases and J by 2 bases, with 12 bases between. The germline V gene encodes CDR1 MNHEY and CDR2 SVGAGI. CDR3 size: 15 residues. CDR3 protein: CASSYRPRGNTEAFF. The CDR3 region has the DNA TGTGCCAGCAGTTACCGACCCAGGGGAAACACTGAAGCTTTCTTT.

J is TRBJ1-5 and V is TRBV28; 7 nucleotides line up with TRBD1. The CDR3 covers 17 residues. Germline-derived CDR1 and CDR2 are MDHEN and SYDVKM. V was pared by 2 bases and J by 3 bases, with 10 bases of the junction left unmatched. The CDR3 here is CASSLKGAFFYNQPQHF. CDR3 in DNA: TGTGCCAGCAGTTTAAAGGGGGCCTTTTTTTACAATCAGCCCCAGCATTTT.